The rows below give T cell receptor beta chains drawn from one sample of a study of spatial heterogeneity in lung cancer. Each CDR3 protein is one row after TCRdb ran MiXCR on the 5' RACE reads. This sample has 30,000 to 45,000 distinct CDR3 sequences, with around 5.2% found just once. The material was PBMCs, obtained at surgery. These receptor sequences come from a female donor with early-stage non-small cell lung cancer. Both conserved end residues are part of each CDR3. D genes are given only for firm matches. Clone size, where shown, is once, few, many, or a class for clones that have expanded.

J gene,clone size,D gene,V gene,CDR3 protein,CDR3 DNA
TRBJ2-6,many,.,TRBV5-1,CASSLVPGSGANVLTF,TGCGCCAGCAGCTTGGTCCCAGGCTCTGGGGCCAACGTCCTGACTTTC
TRBJ2-7,few,.,TRBV5-6,CASSFGPSSYEQYF,TGTGCCAGCAGCTTCGGACCCAGCTCCTACGAGCAGTACTTC
TRBJ1-5,many,.,TRBV7-9,CASSHPPKGGQPQHF,TGTGCCAGCAGCCACCCGCCCAAGGGAGGGCAGCCCCAGCATTTT
TRBJ1-5,many,.,TRBV28,CASSPQLQPQHF,TGTGCCAGCAGTCCCCAATTGCAGCCCCAGCATTTT
TRBJ1-1,many,TRBD1,TRBV7-2,CASRPGGVIAEAFF,TGTGCCAGCAGACCAGGGGGGGTGATCGCTGAAGCTTTCTTT
TRBJ1-5,.,.,TRBV2,CASRTFADQPQHF,TGTGCCAGCAGGACGTTCGCGGATCAGCCCCAGCATTTT
TRBJ1-2,many,.,TRBV24-1,CATSGTGIRGYTF,TGTGCCACCAGTGGTACAGGAATAAGAGGCTACACCTTC
TRBJ2-6,many,.,TRBV5-1,CASSPDSSGANVLTF,TGCGCCAGCAGCCCAGACAGCTCTGGGGCCAACGTCCTGACTTTC
TRBJ2-2,.,.,TRBV6-1,CASSERRNTGELFF,TGTGCCAGCAGTGAACGCCGGAACACCGGGGAGCTGTTTTTT
TRBJ2-7,many,.,TRBV20-1,CSARDWRSGSYEQYF,TGCAGTGCTAGAGATTGGAGGAGTGGCTCCTACGAGCAGTACTTC
TRBJ1-2,many,.,TRBV11-2,CASSSIRGNYGYTF,TGTGCCAGCAGCTCCATTAGAGGAAACTATGGCTACACCTTC
TRBJ1-5,many,TRBD1,TRBV6-1,CASTTGTAYDQPQHF,TGTGCCAGCACCACCGGGACAGCCTACGATCAGCCCCAGCATTTT
TRBJ1-2,.,.,TRBV6-1,CASSEAGQVYGYTF,TGTGCCAGCAGTGAAGCCGGTCAGGTCTATGGCTACACCTTC
TRBJ2-1,few,.,TRBV3-2,CASSQDDGVSYNEQFF,TGTGCCAGCAGCCAAGATGACGGGGTCTCCTACAATGAGCAGTTCTTC
TRBJ1-2,.,TRBD1,TRBV18,CASSPTGIYGYTF,TGTGCCAGCTCACCGACAGGGATCTATGGCTACACCTTC
TRBJ1-2,many,.,TRBV7-9,CASSLGRRGYGYTF,TGTGCCAGCAGCTTAGGTCGCAGGGGTTATGGCTACACCTTC
TRBJ2-7,many,.,TRBV6-2/TRBV6-3,CASSPGIRSSWQYF,TGTGCCAGCAGCCCCGGGATAAGGTCCTCGTGGCAGTACTTC
TRBJ2-6,many,TRBD1,TRBV28,CASSFPPGQASSGANVLTF,TGTGCCAGCAGTTTCCCTCCGGGACAGGCTTCCTCTGGGGCCAACGTCCTGACTTTC
TRBJ2-5,many,.,TRBV7-9,CASSLNQETQYF,TGTGCCAGCAGCCTCAACCAAGAGACCCAGTACTTC
TRBJ1-2,few,TRBD1,TRBV27,CASSLLGTGGLYGYTF,TGTGCCAGCAGTTTACTAGGGACAGGAGGGCTCTATGGCTACACCTTC
TRBJ2-3,many,TRBD1,TRBV20-1,CSARPLSGRGQTDTQYF,TGCAGTGCTAGACCGCTATCGGGCAGGGGGCAAACAGATACGCAGTATTTT
TRBJ1-1,many,TRBD1,TRBV5-1,CASSPQAGQGNTEAFF,TGCGCCAGCAGCCCCCAGGCGGGACAGGGGAACACTGAAGCTTTCTTT
TRBJ1-2,.,.,TRBV6-6,CASGRRDYGYTF,TGTGCCAGCGGGCGACGGGACTATGGCTACACCTTC
TRBJ2-4,.,.,TRBV28,CASSIGAKNIQYF,TGTGCCAGCAGCATCGGGGCCAAAAACATTCAGTACTTC
TRBJ2-4,many,.,TRBV6-5,CASRRDSRNIQYF,TGTGCCAGCAGGCGGGACTCCAGAAACATTCAGTACTTC
TRBJ2-7,many,TRBD1,TRBV6-2/TRBV6-3,CASRPEGAEQYF,TGTGCCAGCAGGCCCGAGGGGGCCGAGCAGTACTTC
TRBJ2-3,many,.,TRBV12-3/TRBV12-4,CATSTASTDTQYF,TGTGCCACTTCGACAGCAAGCACAGATACGCAGTATTTT
TRBJ2-1,many,.,TRBV11-2,CASSNLIRTDEQFF,TGTGCCAGCAGCAACCTTATACGGACCGATGAGCAGTTCTTC
TRBJ2-1,many,TRBD1,TRBV5-1,CASSGGDRAYNEQFF,TGCGCCAGCAGCGGCGGCGACAGGGCCTACAATGAGCAGTTCTTC
TRBJ2-5,.,.,TRBV7-2,CASSLRGEQETQYF,TGTGCCAGCAGCTTGAGGGGGGAACAAGAGACCCAGTACTTC
TRBJ1-3,many,.,TRBV27,CASRGNRYSGNTIYF,TGTGCCAGCAGGGGGAACAGGTACTCTGGAAACACCATATATTTT
TRBJ1-2,many,.,TRBV12-3/TRBV12-4,CASSAQQGGYTF,TGTGCCAGCAGTGCTCAACAAGGTGGCTACACCTTC
TRBJ2-1,many,TRBD2,TRBV11-3,CASSSGLADNEQFF,TGTGCCAGCAGCTCGGGACTAGCGGACAATGAGCAGTTCTTC
TRBJ1-4,many,TRBD1,TRBV12-3/TRBV12-4,CASTTGTGGLDEKLFF,TGTGCCAGCACCACCGGGACAGGGGGCTTGGATGAAAAACTGTTTTTT
TRBJ2-2,many,.,TRBV5-1,CASTGAARGNTGELFF,TGCGCCAGCACGGGAGCTGCGCGGGGTAACACCGGGGAGCTGTTTTTT
TRBJ2-1,.,TRBD1,TRBV7-3,CASSLGTGGNNEQFF,TGTGCCAGCAGCTTGGGGACAGGGGGTAACAATGAGCAGTTCTTC
TRBJ2-1,many,TRBD2,TRBV29-1,CSLGTTFYNEQFF,TGCAGCCTCGGGACTACTTTCTACAATGAGCAGTTCTTC
TRBJ2-5,many,TRBD2,TRBV28,CASNGRGEEETQYF,TGTGCCAGCAACGGTCGGGGGGAGGAAGAGACCCAGTACTTC
TRBJ1-1,many,.,TRBV4-1,CASSRSMVRGVAEAFF,TGCGCCAGCAGTCGGTCCATGGTGCGGGGGGTGGCTGAAGCTTTCTTT
TRBJ2-7,many,.,TRBV6-5,CASEEGYYEQYF,TGTGCCAGCGAGGAGGGGTACTACGAGCAGTACTTC
TRBJ2-3,many,.,TRBV7-6,CASSLGVQDTQYF,TGTGCCAGCAGCTTAGGGGTCCAAGATACGCAGTATTTT
TRBJ2-5,.,.,TRBV5-1,CASGIQGDETQYF,TGCGCCAGCGGAATACAGGGAGATGAGACCCAGTACTTC
TRBJ2-7,many,TRBD2,TRBV4-3,CASSQGVSGSYEQYF,TGCGCCAGCAGCCAAGGGGTTAGCGGGAGTTACGAGCAGTACTTC
TRBJ1-1,many,.,TRBV20-1,CSARGQGGTEAFF,TGCAGTGCTAGAGGGCAAGGGGGCACTGAAGCTTTCTTT
TRBJ2-1,many,.,TRBV5-1,CASSWGPYNEQFF,TGCGCCAGCAGCTGGGGACCATACAATGAGCAGTTCTTC
TRBJ2-2,many,TRBD1,TRBV29-1,CSGGQGPGELFF,TGCAGCGGGGGACAGGGCCCCGGGGAGCTGTTTTTT
TRBJ1-6,.,.,TRBV20-1,CSARDTHALHF,TGCAGTGCTAGAGATACCCATGCCCTCCACTTT
TRBJ2-3,.,.,TRBV2,CASSATESTDTQYF,TGTGCCAGCAGTGCGACAGAGAGCACAGATACGCAGTATTTT
TRBJ2-2,many,.,TRBV5-6,CASSFETATGELFF,TGTGCCAGCAGCTTCGAGACGGCCACCGGGGAGCTGTTTTTT
TRBJ1-2,.,.,TRBV28,CASRPPHGNGYTF,TGTGCCAGCAGACCCCCACACGGAAATGGCTACACCTTC
TRBJ2-7,many,.,TRBV7-9,CASSLGPASYEQYF,TGTGCCAGCAGCTTAGGTCCGGCCTCCTACGAGCAGTACTTC
TRBJ2-2,few,.,TRBV30,CAFPLWSTGELFF,TGTGCCTTCCCCTTGTGGTCCACCGGGGAGCTGTTTTTT
TRBJ2-7,many,.,TRBV7-2,CASSSSWGNEQYF,TGTGCCAGCAGCTCATCTTGGGGCAACGAGCAGTACTTC
TRBJ1-1,many,.,TRBV5-1,CASSLQSGPEAFF,TGCGCCAGCAGCTTGCAAAGCGGCCCTGAAGCTTTCTTT
TRBJ2-5,many,.,TRBV11-3,CASSLDPTSKTQYF,TGTGCCAGCAGCTTAGATCCCACATCCAAGACCCAGTACTTC
TRBJ2-1,many,.,TRBV21-1,CASSPKGQGLLNEQFF,TGTGCCAGCAGCCCGAAGGGACAGGGGTTGTTGAATGAGCAGTTCTTC
TRBJ2-1,many,.,TRBV9,CASSVASSYNEQFF,TGTGCCAGCAGCGTAGCGAGCTCCTACAATGAGCAGTTCTTC
TRBJ1-2,few,TRBD1,TRBV2,CASSGRTGGYGYTF,TGTGCCAGCAGTGGGAGGACAGGGGGCTATGGCTACACCTTC